One and the same sample provided the 6 T cell receptor beta chains below, sequenced in a study of blood T cell repertoires in COVID-19. Method: immunoSEQ multiplex PCR; TCRdb's copy keeps in-frame clones and lacks some. Among around 200,000 clones listed, around 86% were seen once. Sequenced input: peripheral blood. Receptors originate from an elderly man with acute or convalescent COVID-19.

This clone was observed a single time. This chain uses TRBV19 with TRBJ1-4, with unresolved D. V shed 1 base and J shed 4 bases, with 4 bases lying between them. Germline CDR1 is LNHDA and CDR2 is SQIVND (reference sequence). This CDR3 region has 13 residues. CDR3 residues: CASSIGHNEKLFF. In DNA form, the CDR3 reads TGTGCCAGTAGTATAGGGCATAATGAAAAACTGTTTTTT.

The chain employs TRBV9 and TRBJ2-1, with 9 nucleotides matching TRBD2. V was pared by 0 bases and J by 4 bases, with 11 bases of the junction left unmatched. From germline, CDR1 is SGDLS and CDR2 YYNGEE. CDR3 length: 18 residues. CDR3 amino acids: CASSVEYPGLAGYNEQFF. The CDR3 DNA follows: TGTGCCAGCAGCGTAGAGTACCCGGGGCTAGCGGGGTACAATGAGCAGTTCTTC.

The chain carries TRBV3-1 (or the pseudogene TRBV3-2) and TRBJ2-2; TRBD2 aligns across 11 bases. The germline V gene encodes CDR1 LGHDT and CDR2 YNNKEL (reference sequence). V lost 1 base, J lost 4 bases, and 5 bases stayed unmatched. The CDR3 runs 17 residues. The CDR3 DNA reads TGTGCCAGCAGCCAAGTAGCGGGAGGGTCGGTCACCGGGGAGCTGTTTTTT. Its protein product is CASSQVAGGSVTGELFF.

The chain is built from TRBV30 and TRBJ1-4, with TRBD1 matching over 8 bases. Per germline, CDR1 GTSNPN and CDR2 SVGIG (reference sequence). This CDR3 comprises 13 residues. V was pared by 2 bases and J by 8 bases, with 4 bases of the junction left unmatched. The CDR3 DNA is TGTGCCTGGAGTCTTGGGACAGGAGAAAAACTGTTTTTT. Translating it yields CAWSLGTGEKLFF.

The CDR3: CASSSLRSRAFF. The CDR3 coding sequence is TGTGCCAGCAGTTCGTTAAGGAGTAGGGCTTTCTTT. The chain carries TRBV5-6 and TRBJ1-1, with unresolved D. Looked up from germline, CDR1 is SGHDT and CDR2 is YYEEEE. V was cut by 5 bases and J by 11 bases, with 16 bases left in between. CDR3 length: 12 residues.

The J gene is TRBJ2-2, the V gene TRBV3-1 (or the pseudogene TRBV3-2); D not resolved. V was pared by 0 bases and J by 5 bases, with 13 bases between. Germline V gene data show CDR1 as LGHDT and CDR2 as YNNKEL (reference sequence). The CDR3 sequence is 16 residues long. DNA for the CDR3: TGTGCCAGCAGCCAAGAAGGCCAGGCGATAACCGGGGAGCTGTTTTTT. Translated: CASSQEGQAITGELFF.